This TCR beta chain stems from a study of cytomegalovirus exposure and HLA in healthy donors. Study results and limitations: Some public TCRs appeared in many individuals, while most sequences were rare. Reportedly, cytomegalovirus status was diagnosed with high sensitivity and specificity. The study put some 160 TCR beta chains on its list as cytomegalovirus-associated.

For this clone: Its cognate antigen is unknown.

Produced via immunoSEQ multiplex PCR; TCRdb's table is partial and in-frame only. In the table there are 150,000 to 200,000 clones, 84% of which are singletons. CDR1 is KGHSH, CDR2 LQKENI, per germline. V was clipped by 2 bases and J by 4 bases, with 13 bases between them. This CDR3 region has 15 residues. This chain links TRBV18 with TRBJ2-3; D call uncertain. Material for sequencing was PBMCs. This receptor was identified in a man between 25 and 39 years old in good health and CMV-seropositive. The chain's CDR3 is CASSPAAGFADTQYF. The CDR3 region has the DNA TGTGCCAGCTCACCAGCAGCAGGTTTCGCAGATACGCAGTATTTT.